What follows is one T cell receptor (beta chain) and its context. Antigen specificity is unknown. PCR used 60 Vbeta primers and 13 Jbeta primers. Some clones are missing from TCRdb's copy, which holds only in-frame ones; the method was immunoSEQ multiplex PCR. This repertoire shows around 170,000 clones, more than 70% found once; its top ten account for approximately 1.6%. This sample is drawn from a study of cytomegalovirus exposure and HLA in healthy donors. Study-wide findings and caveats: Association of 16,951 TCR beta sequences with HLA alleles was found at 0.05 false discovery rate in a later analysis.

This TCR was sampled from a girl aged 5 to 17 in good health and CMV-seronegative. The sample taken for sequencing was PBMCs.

In DNA, the CDR3 is TGTGCCAGCAGGAGTGGGACAGCTGGGGCCAACGTCCTGACTTTC. Its protein is CASRSGTAGANVLTF. The rearrangement links TRBV6-1 to TRBJ2-6; 7 nucleotides agree with TRBD1. Looked up from germline, CDR1 is MNHNS and CDR2 is SASEGT. The CDR3 has 15 residues. Unmatched junction bases numbered 4, after V lost 6 bases and J lost 2 bases.